A single TCR beta chain is shown here with its context. No antigen is known for it. This specimen belongs to a study of graft-versus-host responses after intestinal transplantation. Study summary: Anti-thymocyte globulin induction was given to all recipients, followed by tacrolimus and steroids for 3 to 4 years. Study-level results: Within the allografts of patients who had graft-donor T cell macrochimerism, graft-versus-host to host-versus-graft clonal ratios were high. Early after transplant, HvG clones declined as circulating GvH clones peaked.

The CDR3 covers 19 residues. Per the germline V gene, CDR1 is SGHRS and CDR2 is YFSETQ. V dropped 0 bases and J dropped 1; count of bases not matched to a gene: 8. Here immunoSEQ multiplex PCR was the method, and the copy in TCRdb shows in-frame clones only, minus some. The repertoire has about 40,000 clones, roughly 89% of them found once; the top ten carry 2.3%. The TCR was taken from a human patient who received an intestinal transplant, so some T cells may come from the graft donor. This chain links TRBV5-1 with TRBJ2-5; 14 nucleotides agree with TRBD2. Source: PBMCs, taken about 310 days after intestinal transplant. Here the CDR3 reads CASSLARLAGGILQETQYF. CDR3 nucleotides: TGCGCCAGCAGCTTGGCACGACTAGCGGGGGGGATCCTCCAAGAGACCCAGTACTTC.